This T cell receptor (beta chain) is from a study of T-cell memory formation after mild COVID-19. Overall study context: Most TCR clusters belonged to a single donor.

Regarding the study as a whole: Some clones that responded were present in memory (sampled pre-infection), which suggests cross-reactive memory joined.

This clonotype was seen a handful of times. The antigen remains unidentified. This CDR3 is built from 16 residues. V lost 3 bases, J lost 4 bases, and 12 bases stayed unmatched. Germline CDR1 SGHRS, CDR2 YFSETQ. 5'RACE, which relied on constant-segment primers, yielded TCR alpha and TCR beta cDNA libraries carrying sample barcodes and UMIs. TCRdb fed the 5' RACE reads into MiXCR, producing one record per CDR3 protein. Here the sample spans 450,000 or so distinct CDR3 sequences, 20% being singletons. The chain combines TRBV5-1 with TRBJ2-5, with TRBD2 matching over 7 bases. Sequencing used PBMCs or a T cell subset sorted from them (not recorded which). The receptor comes from an adult woman who had mild COVID-19 (a few samples of this study predate the infection). Cell type and time point are not known. The CDR3 loop is CASSWKPAGIGETQYF. The CDR3, as DNA: TGCGCCAGCAGCTGGAAACCAGCGGGAATTGGAGAGACCCAGTACTTC.